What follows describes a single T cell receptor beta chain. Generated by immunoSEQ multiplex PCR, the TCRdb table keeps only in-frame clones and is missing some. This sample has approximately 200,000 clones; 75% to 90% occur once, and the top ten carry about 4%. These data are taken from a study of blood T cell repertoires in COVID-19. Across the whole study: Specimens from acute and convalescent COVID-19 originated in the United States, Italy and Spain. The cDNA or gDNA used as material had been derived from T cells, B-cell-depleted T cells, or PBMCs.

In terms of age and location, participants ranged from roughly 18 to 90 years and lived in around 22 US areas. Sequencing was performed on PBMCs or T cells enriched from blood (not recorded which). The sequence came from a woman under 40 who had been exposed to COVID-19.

In nucleotides, the CDR3 is TGTGCCAGCAGCTTAAGTTTCGGACAGGGAATGGAGACCCAGTACTTC. Amino acid sequence: CASSLSFGQGMETQYF. The V and J genes are TRBV7-9 and TRBJ2-5; TRBD1 matches at 8 bases. Germline V gene lookup returns CDR1 SEHNR and CDR2 FQNEAQ (reference sequence). The length of the CDR3 is 16 residues. J gave up 5 bases and V 2 bases, and 10 bases lay outside the gene matches.